The subject of this entry is one TCR beta chain. Its antigen is unknown. One end of the junction is discordant with germline, which a read error may explain. This record comes from a study of T cells in narcolepsy. The study's findings and limits: Comparing one patient's CSF and blood CD4+ clonotypes highlighted HCRT- and TRIB2-specific autoreactive clonotypes. Blood of same and different patients, but not healthy controls, reportedly held recurring autoreactive clonotypes.

The V gene's germline CDR1 is WNHNN and CDR2 SYGVQD (reference sequence). The CDR3 spans 15 residues. Data came from immunoSEQ multiplex PCR; TCRdb stores just in-frame clones and leaves some out. The top ten hold 4% to 4.5% of the sample, which has around 22,000 clones, over 70% seen once. Sequencing was carried out using memory (CD45RA-) CD4+ T cells from blood. The rearrangement uses TRBV10-1 and TRBJ1-1, with 7 bases aligning to TRBD1. The receptor comes from a human donor in good health. The CDR3 region is CASSREGGKNAEAFF. The DNA for the CDR3 is TGCGCCAGCAGTCGAGAAGGGGGCAAGAACGCTGAAGCTTTCTTT.